This T cell receptor (beta chain) was found in a study of blood T cell repertoires in COVID-19. Clones were read by immunoSEQ multiplex PCR, and TCRdb kept only the in-frame ones, dropping some. The sample shows about 480,000 clones, roughly 90% of them seen only once. With V trimmed by 4 bases and J by 3 bases, 4 bases remained unmatched. This CDR3 is 13 amino acids long. Per the germline V gene, CDR1 is SGHRS and CDR2 is YFSETQ. The source is a woman aged 40 to 55 who had recovered from COVID-19. The sequencing sample was made of PBMCs or T cells enriched from blood (not recorded which). This chain uses TRBV5-1 with TRBJ2-7; TRBD1 aligns across 7 bases. In nucleotides, the CDR3 is TGCGCCAGCAGCCCACAGGGGAACTACGAGCAGTACTTC. Its translation: CASSPQGNYEQYF.